The clone carrying this T cell receptor (beta chain) was found many times. This sample was taken from a study of T cell repertoires in cytomegalovirus infection. Each CDR3 protein is one row after TCRdb ran MiXCR on the reads. The repertoire includes 200,000 to 250,000 distinct CDR3 sequences, more than 9% of them detected once, and approximately 1.8% sits in the top ten. CDR3 length equals 14 residues. Germline V gene sequence: CDR1 SGHTA, CDR2 FQGNSA. V was clipped by 4 bases and J by 2 bases, with 10 bases between them. What was sequenced was PBMCs. This sequence was found in a human donor in good health (CMV status not recorded). Some clones in this sample may be carry-over from other donors' samples. The V call is TRBV7-2, the J call TRBJ2-3; D call uncertain. The CDR3 DNA reads as TGTGCCAGCAGCTCCCCCCGGGTCACAGATACGCAGTATTTT. It is translated as CASSSPRVTDTQYF.